These T cell receptor beta chains were read from a single sample in a study of read filtering for tumor transcriptome and immune sequencing. TCRdb recomputed calls from the reads with MiXCR, one row per CDR3 protein. The table has 75,000 to 95,000 distinct CDR3 sequences, 20% to 25% seen once; the top ten hold about an eighth. Sequencing was carried out using a population of CD138-negative cells sorted from bone marrow. The source of these receptors is a donor aged 40 or older with multiple myeloma. Each CDR3 is given with its conserved first and last residue. The D gene is left open where the match is weak. The size of a clone is reported for some rows only, either as once, few or many, or as a class for expanded clones.

J | V | size | D | CDR3 | DNA
TRBJ1-5 | TRBV29-1 | NA | TRBD1 | CSVRDRENQPQHF | TGCAGCGTACGGGACAGGGAGAATCAGCCCCAGCATTTT
TRBJ2-1 | TRBV3-1 | NA | TRBD2 | CASSQRLAGGYPTNNEQFF | TGTGCCAGCAGCCAAAGACTAGCGGGGGGATACCCCACTAACAATGAGCAGTTCTTT
TRBJ2-4 | TRBV29-1 | many | NA | CSVAGSSRNIQYF | TGCAGCGTTGCTGGTTCGAGCAGAAACATTCAGTACTTC
TRBJ2-3 | TRBV7-2 | many | NA | CASSSWGLTDTQYF | TGTGCCAGCAGCTCTTGGGGGCTCACAGATACGCAGTATTTT
TRBJ1-1 | TRBV29-1 | many | NA | CSVNLGQKRDTEAFF | TGCAGCGTTAACCTCGGACAGAAGAGGGACACTGAAGCTTTCTTT
TRBJ2-5 | TRBV4-1 | many | TRBD1 | CASSQDPTGVETQYF | TGCGCCAGCAGCCAAGATCCGACAGGGGTAGAGACCCAGTACTTC
TRBJ2-3 | TRBV7-9 | NA | NA | CAGDSPGTDTQYF | TGTGCCGGTGACAGTCCTGGCACAGATACGCAGTATTTT
TRBJ2-3 | TRBV21-1 | few | NA | CASSKLGQYF | TGTGCCAGCAGCAAATTAGGGCAGTATTTT
TRBJ2-1 | TRBV19 | NA | NA | CASSGRNDVQFF | TGTGCCAGTAGTGGACGGAACGATGTGCAGTTCTTC
TRBJ2-7 | TRBV20-1 | many | NA | CSASSVNSYEQYF | TGCAGTGCTAGTTCGGTGAACTCCTACGAGCAGTACTTC
TRBJ2-1 | TRBV10-3 | few | TRBD2 | CATSEVAGGYNEQFF | TGTGCCACCAGTGAGGTAGCGGGGGGGTACAATGAGCAGTTCTTC
TRBJ1-1 | TRBV29-1 | many | NA | CSVDGPEAFF | TGCAGCGTCGACGGCCCTGAAGCTTTCTTT
TRBJ2-1 | TRBV14 | many | NA | CASSQVQGRNEQFF | TGTGCCAGCAGCCAAGTTCAGGGGCGCAATGAGCAGTTCTTC
TRBJ1-4 | TRBV11-2 | NA | TRBD1 | CASSSQTGGKLFF | TGTGCCAGCAGCTCGCAGACAGGGGGAAAACTGTTTTTT
TRBJ1-5 | TRBV5-1 | NA | TRBD1 | CASSLGGTGDQPQHF | TGCGCCAGCAGCTTGGGAGGGACAGGAGACCAGCCCCAGCATTTT
TRBJ1-6 | TRBV5-1 | many | NA | CASSLGVNSPLHF | TGCGCCAGCAGCTTAGGGGTCAATTCACCCCTCCACTTT
TRBJ2-7 | TRBV20-1 | many | TRBD1 | CSARDQTGVDPYEQYF | TGCAGTGCTAGAGATCAGACAGGGGTAGACCCATACGAGCAGTACTTC
TRBJ1-2 | TRBV6-6 | many | NA | CASSTGHLYGYTF | TGTGCCAGCAGTACGGGACACCTCTATGGCTACACCTTC
TRBJ2-1 | TRBV19 | NA | NA | CASSTDTVDEQFF | TGTGCCAGTAGTACGGACACCGTGGATGAGCAGTTCTTC
TRBJ1-1 | TRBV6-6 | many | NA | CASTTQGGSAEAFF | TGTGCCAGCACCACACAAGGAGGGAGTGCTGAAGCTTTCTTT
TRBJ2-5 | TRBV7-2 | NA | NA | CASSSYQETQHF | TGTGCCAGCAGCTCGTACCAAGAGACCCAGCACTTC
TRBJ1-5 | TRBV4-1 | NA | NA | CASSQHGFSNQPQHF | TGCGCCAGCAGCCAACACGGGTTTAGCAATCAGCCCCAGCATTTT
TRBJ2-1 | TRBV5-1 | many | NA | CASARGGDSNEQFF | TGCGCCAGCGCCCGCGGGGGCGATTCCAATGAGCAGTTCTTC